The 29 T cell receptor beta chains below were found in one sample sequenced in a study of CD8 T cells in Susac syndrome. Random hexamers served to reverse transcribe roughly 0.5 to 1 ug RNA. From the immunoSEQ multiplex PCR reads, TCRdb called clonotypes with MiXCR, one entry per CDR3 protein. The sample holds 150,000 to 200,000 distinct CDR3 sequences, over 75% seen once. Source material: CD4+ T cells from PBMCs. These receptors originate from a human donor with Susac syndrome.

The chain uses TRBV5-6 and TRBJ1-6; D may be TRBD1 (5 bases). Germline values: CDR1 SGHDT, CDR2 YYEEEE. This CDR3 has 16 amino acids. The germline V and J ends were trimmed by 4 bases and 9 bases, with 20 bases remaining between them. The CDR3, as DNA: TGTGCCAGCAGCAATTCCTGGGGGGACTTCGGTTCACCCCTCCACTTT. Translation gives CASSNSWGDFGSPLHF. Filled out from reference TRBV5-6 and TRBJ1-6, the complete variable domain reads DAGVTQSPTHLIKTRGQQVTLRCSPKSGHDTVSWYQQALGQGPQFIFQYYEEEERQRGNFPDRFSGHQFPNYSSELNVNALLLGDSALYLCASSNSWGDFGSPLHFGNGTRLTVT.

The rearrangement links TRBV7-9 to TRBJ2-2, with a weak D call TRBD2 (5 bases). Germline CDR1 SEHNR, CDR2 FQNEAQ (reference sequence). Trimming cost V 1 base and J 0 bases, with 6 bases left between them. The CDR3 runs 15 residues. The CDR3 is CASSLVGTNTGELFF. In nucleotides, the CDR3 is TGTGCCAGCAGCTTAGTCGGGACGAACACCGGGGAGCTGTTTTTT.

This clonotype was seen once. This sequence joins TRBV19 and TRBJ1-6; D is undetermined. The V end lost 6 bases, the J end lost 8 bases, and 8 bases lay between the germline ends. The germline CDR1 and CDR2 sequences are LNHDA and SQIVND (reference sequence). The length of the CDR3 is 12 residues. Here the CDR3 DNA reads TGTGCCAGTAGACCCCCCGATTCACCCCTCCACTTT. This translates into CASRPPDSPLHF.

This sequence joins TRBV27 and TRBJ1-5, with 7 bases that match TRBD1. J lost 6 bases, V lost 1 base, and 6 bases had no gene match. Germline loops: CDR1 MNHEY, CDR2 SMNVEV (reference sequence). CDR3 length: 15 residues. CDR3: CASSLLGGGGQPQHF. Written as DNA, the CDR3 is TGTGCCAGCAGTTTATTGGGAGGGGGCGGTCAGCCCCAGCATTTT.

The chain couples TRBV12-3 or TRBV12-4 to TRBJ2-7; D perhaps matches TRBD2 (6 bases). This CDR3 region has 14 residues. The V gene lost 6 bases and the J gene lost 3 bases, with 15 bases spanning the gap. The CDR3 bases are TGTGCCAGCAGCGCTACTAGCATTGTCTACGAGCAGTACTTC. Translation gives CASSATSIVYEQYF.

The rearrangement uses TRBV2 and TRBJ2-1; 10 bases map to TRBD2. CDR1 is SNHLY and CDR2 is FYNNEI in the germline V gene. J gave up 5 bases and V 1 base, and 5 bases lay outside the gene matches. This CDR3 spans 16 amino acids. This chain's CDR3 is CASSEGVAGGHNEQFF. In DNA form, the CDR3 reads TGTGCCAGCAGTGAAGGGGTAGCGGGAGGTCACAATGAGCAGTTCTTC.

This chain links TRBV2 with TRBJ1-1; tentatively, D is TRBD1 (5 bases). V was clipped by 6 bases and J by 4 bases, with 12 bases between them. The CDR3 has 13 amino acids. The germline gives CDR1 SNHLY, CDR2 FYNNEI. The DNA of the CDR3 is TGTGCCAGCAGGCCAGGGTCGAGCACTGAAGCTTTCTTT. It yields the protein CASRPGSSTEAFF. The complete variable domain, with remaining parts taken from reference TRBV2 and TRBJ1-1, reads EPEVTQTPSHQVTQMGQEVILRCVPISNHLYFYWYRQILGQKVEFLVSFYNNEISEKSEIFDDQFSVERPDGSNFTLKIRSTKLEDSAMYFCASRPGSSTEAFFGQGTRLTVV.

V and J are TRBV6-5 and TRBJ1-2, with TRBD1 matching 7 bases. The CDR3 length is 14 residues. Germline CDR1 reads MNHEY; CDR2 reads SVGAGI. Trimming removed 7 bases from V and 6 bases from J; junction bases left unmatched: 11. The CDR3 here is CASISAYRGHGYTF. The CDR3 nucleotides are TGTGCCAGCATCTCCGCGTACAGGGGTCATGGCTACACCTTC.

The chain uses TRBV9 and TRBJ2-5; unclear D gene. CDR1 is SGDLS and CDR2 is YYNGEE in the germline V gene. The CDR3 is 16 residues long. V was trimmed by 2 bases and J by 4 bases, leaving 18 bases between them. CDR3: CASSVFSDMAAETQYF. CDR3 bases: TGTGCCAGCAGCGTTTTCTCCGATATGGCGGCAGAGACCCAGTACTTC.

This chain uses TRBV5-1 with TRBJ2-7; D gene unclear. Deletions cut 0 bases from V and 0 bases from J, with 13 bases between. Germline lookup yields CDR1 SGHRS and CDR2 YFSETQ. The CDR3 consists of 16 residues. As DNA, the CDR3 is TGCGCCAGCAGCTTGGAAGGGTCTTCTTACTCCTACGAGCAGTACTTC. Residues: CASSLEGSSYSYEQYF.

The rearrangement joins TRBV28 to TRBJ2-1, with 16 nucleotides matching TRBD2. Germline assignment: CDR1 MDHEN and CDR2 SYDVKM. This CDR3 has 19 residues. V trimming: 5 bases; J trimming: 8 bases; junction bases outside the gene matches: 15. The CDR3 spells CASSPRQGLAGGRTDEQFF. For the CDR3, the DNA is TGTGCCAGCAGTCCAAGACAGGGACTAGCGGGGGGGAGGACCGATGAGCAGTTCTTC.

The gene calls are TRBV5-1 and TRBJ2-1, with 9 bases lining up with TRBD2. The length of the CDR3 is 14 residues. V dropped 7 bases and J dropped 2; count of bases not matched to a gene: 4. CDR1 is SGHRS, CDR2 YFSETQ, per germline. The chain's CDR3 is CASYIAGAYNEQFF. CDR3 DNA: TGCGCCAGCTACATAGCGGGGGCCTACAATGAGCAGTTCTTC.

The rearrangement uses TRBV27 and TRBJ2-1, with 9 bases that match TRBD2. The CDR3 has 19 amino acids. V lost 2 bases, J lost 0 bases, and 11 bases stayed unmatched. CDR1 is MNHEY and CDR2 is SMNVEV in the germline V gene (reference sequence). The CDR3 DNA sequence: TGTGCCAGCAGTTTAGTCAGAGCGGGAGGAACTAGCTCCTACAATGAGCAGTTCTTC. This translates into CASSLVRAGGTSSYNEQFF.

The CDR3 region is CASSKTGLDNEQFF. The CDR3 coding sequence is TGTGCCAGCAGTAAGACAGGGTTGGACAATGAGCAGTTCTTC. The chain recombines TRBV6-7 with TRBJ2-1; TRBD1 aligns across 7 bases. TRBV6-7 is sorted into the ORF group, with uncertain function. This CDR3 spans 14 amino acids. Germline trimming cut 5 bases from V and 5 bases from J; bases unmatched to any gene: 6.

The chain is built from TRBV28 and TRBJ2-1; the match to TRBD1 covers 8 bases. Germline V CDR1 and CDR2: MDHEN, SYDVKM. The trim removed 5 bases at V and 10 bases at J, leaving 4 bases unmatched. The CDR3 is 12 residues long. The DNA of the CDR3 is TGTGCCAGCAGTACCAACAGGGGGGAGCAGTTCTTC. Encoded protein: CASSTNRGEQFF.

This clonotype was seen only once. V is TRBV2 and J is TRBJ2-5; D may be TRBD2 (7 bases). CDR1 is SNHLY and CDR2 is FYNNEI in the germline V gene. Trimming stripped 8 bases from V and 4 bases from J, with 17 bases between. The CDR3 sequence is 14 residues long. The CDR3 sequence: CASGRGQGGETQYF. The DNA of the CDR3 is TGTGCCAGCGGGCGGGGGCAGGGAGGAGAGACCCAGTACTTC.

The chain joins TRBV6-1 to TRBJ2-7, with TRBD1 identical over 9 bases. The ends lost 4 bases at V and 3 bases at J; junction bases unmatched: 4. The CDR3 has 14 amino acids. The germline V gene has CDR1 MNHNS and CDR2 SASEGT. The CDR3 sequence is CASSAGQGSYEQYF. Here the CDR3 DNA reads TGTGCCAGCAGTGCGGGACAGGGAAGCTACGAGCAGTACTTC.

The chain has TRBV5-1 and TRBJ1-5; D may be TRBD1 (6 bases). CDR3 length equals 13 residues. Trimming took off 4 bases at V and 7 bases at J, with 12 bases between the two ends. Germline V gene sequence: CDR1 SGHRS, CDR2 YFSETQ. CDR3 residues: CASSREGGQPQHF. The DNA of the CDR3 is TGCGCCAGCAGCCGGGAGGGGGGGCAGCCCCAGCATTTT.

The V gene is TRBV3-1, the J gene TRBJ1-5, with no clear D. CDR1 and CDR2 from the germline V gene are LGHDT and YNNKEL (reference sequence). The V gene lost 1 base and the J gene lost 7 bases, with 8 bases spanning the gap. This CDR3 comprises 13 residues. CDR3 DNA: TGTGCCAGCAGCCAAGGGAACCGACAGCCCCAGCATTTT. This translates into CASSQGNRQPQHF. The full variable domain, its missing parts supplied by reference TRBV3-1 and TRBJ1-5, is DTAVSQTPKYLVTQMGNDKSIKCEQNLGHDTMYWYKQDSKKFLKIMFSYNNKELIINETVPNRFSPKSPDKAHLNLHINSLELGDSAVYFCASSQGNRQPQHFGDGTRLSIL.

The chain combines TRBV2 with TRBJ1-5; TRBD1 agrees at 9 bases. V lost 9 bases to trimming and J lost 3 bases; unmatched junction nucleotides: 9. CDR1 and CDR2 (germline): SNHLY, FYNNEI. This CDR3 region has 15 residues. As DNA, the CDR3 is TGTGCCAGTAAAACAGGGGGCGGATTCAATCAGCCCCAGCATTTT. Its protein is CASKTGGGFNQPQHF.

Only one count was recorded for this clonotype. V is TRBV6-2 or TRBV6-3 and J is TRBJ1-1; D not certain. Germline CDR1 and CDR2: MNHEY and SVGEGT. Deletions cut 8 bases from V and 5 bases from J, with 18 bases between. The CDR3 runs 14 residues. CDR3 DNA sequence: TGTGCCAGCTGTCGACAAGCCCTAGGGACTGAAGCTTTCTTT. It codes for CASCRQALGTEAFF.

This chain uses TRBV20-1 with TRBJ2-5; 16 bases are a match to TRBD2. Losses at the gene ends were 6 bases for V and 4 bases for J; bases not matched to a gene: 5. The CDR3 spans 15 residues. CDR1 is DFQATT, CDR2 SNEGSKA, per germline (reference sequence). The CDR3 loop is CSAGLAGGPGETQYF. The CDR3 DNA reads TGCAGTGCGGGACTAGCGGGAGGGCCAGGAGAGACCCAGTACTTC.

J is TRBJ2-1 and V is TRBV5-6; D not resolved. Trimming stripped 4 bases from V and 12 bases from J, with 17 bases between. The CDR3 consists of 13 residues. Germline V CDR1 and CDR2: SGHDT, YYEEEE. The CDR3 nucleotides read TGTGCCAGCAGCGGTGTCCCGGAACCCAGGCAGTTCTTC. This translates into CASSGVPEPRQFF.

V gene TRBV20-1 combines with J gene TRBJ1-2; D is ambiguous. The CDR3 runs 10 residues. V was trimmed by 8 bases and J by 4 bases, leaving 8 bases between them. From germline, CDR1 is DFQATT and CDR2 SNEGSKA (reference sequence). The CDR3 protein is CSLSVYGYTF. CDR3 coding DNA: TGCAGTTTGTCAGTCTATGGCTACACCTTC.

The CDR3 DNA is TGTGCCAGCAGGCGGGGACAGGGGGATTATGGCTACACCTTC. Translated: CASRRGQGDYGYTF. The J gene is TRBJ1-2, the V gene TRBV6-1, with 11 bases identical to TRBD1. The CDR3 length is 14 residues. The V gene end was trimmed by 6 bases and the J gene end by 5 bases; junction bases not matched to a gene: 5. Germline V lookup: CDR1 MNHNS, CDR2 SASEGT.

V usage is TRBV20-1 and J usage is TRBJ2-5; D possibly corresponds to TRBD2 (6 bases). There are 14 residues in the CDR3. Germline CDR1 and CDR2: DFQATT and SNEGSKA (reference sequence). The V end lost 3 bases, the J end lost 4 bases, and 15 bases lay between the germline ends. The chain's CDR3 is CSARGSGVVETQYF. The CDR3 DNA reads as TGCAGTGCTAGGGGGTCGGGAGTTGTAGAGACCCAGTACTTC.

The sample holds one count of this clonotype. This sequence joins TRBV5-4 and TRBJ2-5, with 8 bases fitting TRBD2. CDR1 is SGHNT, CDR2 YYREEE, per germline (reference sequence). The ends lost 4 bases at V and 4 bases at J; junction bases unmatched: 9. The CDR3 spans 15 residues. The CDR3 spells CASSRRTSLGETQYF. As DNA, the CDR3 is TGTGCCAGCAGCCGAAGGACTAGCTTGGGAGAGACCCAGTACTTC.

The chain joins TRBV20-1 to TRBJ2-7; 10 bases agree with TRBD2. V trimming: 6 bases; J trimming: 2 bases; junction bases outside the gene matches: 10. The CDR3 loop spans 15 amino acids. Germline V lookup: CDR1 DFQATT, CDR2 SNEGSKA (reference sequence). CDR3 DNA: TGCAGTGCAAAATCGGGGACTAGCGATACCTACGAGCAGTACTTC. Translated, it gives CSAKSGTSDTYEQYF.

The gene calls are TRBV4-1 and TRBJ1-3; D unclear. V lost 0 bases, J lost 1 base, and 13 bases lay in between. This CDR3 is built from 17 residues. The germline V gene encodes CDR1 MGHRA and CDR2 YSYEKL. This CDR3 is CASSQEPPEVSGNTIYF. CDR3 sequence (DNA): TGCGCCAGCAGCCAAGAACCGCCAGAAGTATCTGGAAACACCATATATTTT.